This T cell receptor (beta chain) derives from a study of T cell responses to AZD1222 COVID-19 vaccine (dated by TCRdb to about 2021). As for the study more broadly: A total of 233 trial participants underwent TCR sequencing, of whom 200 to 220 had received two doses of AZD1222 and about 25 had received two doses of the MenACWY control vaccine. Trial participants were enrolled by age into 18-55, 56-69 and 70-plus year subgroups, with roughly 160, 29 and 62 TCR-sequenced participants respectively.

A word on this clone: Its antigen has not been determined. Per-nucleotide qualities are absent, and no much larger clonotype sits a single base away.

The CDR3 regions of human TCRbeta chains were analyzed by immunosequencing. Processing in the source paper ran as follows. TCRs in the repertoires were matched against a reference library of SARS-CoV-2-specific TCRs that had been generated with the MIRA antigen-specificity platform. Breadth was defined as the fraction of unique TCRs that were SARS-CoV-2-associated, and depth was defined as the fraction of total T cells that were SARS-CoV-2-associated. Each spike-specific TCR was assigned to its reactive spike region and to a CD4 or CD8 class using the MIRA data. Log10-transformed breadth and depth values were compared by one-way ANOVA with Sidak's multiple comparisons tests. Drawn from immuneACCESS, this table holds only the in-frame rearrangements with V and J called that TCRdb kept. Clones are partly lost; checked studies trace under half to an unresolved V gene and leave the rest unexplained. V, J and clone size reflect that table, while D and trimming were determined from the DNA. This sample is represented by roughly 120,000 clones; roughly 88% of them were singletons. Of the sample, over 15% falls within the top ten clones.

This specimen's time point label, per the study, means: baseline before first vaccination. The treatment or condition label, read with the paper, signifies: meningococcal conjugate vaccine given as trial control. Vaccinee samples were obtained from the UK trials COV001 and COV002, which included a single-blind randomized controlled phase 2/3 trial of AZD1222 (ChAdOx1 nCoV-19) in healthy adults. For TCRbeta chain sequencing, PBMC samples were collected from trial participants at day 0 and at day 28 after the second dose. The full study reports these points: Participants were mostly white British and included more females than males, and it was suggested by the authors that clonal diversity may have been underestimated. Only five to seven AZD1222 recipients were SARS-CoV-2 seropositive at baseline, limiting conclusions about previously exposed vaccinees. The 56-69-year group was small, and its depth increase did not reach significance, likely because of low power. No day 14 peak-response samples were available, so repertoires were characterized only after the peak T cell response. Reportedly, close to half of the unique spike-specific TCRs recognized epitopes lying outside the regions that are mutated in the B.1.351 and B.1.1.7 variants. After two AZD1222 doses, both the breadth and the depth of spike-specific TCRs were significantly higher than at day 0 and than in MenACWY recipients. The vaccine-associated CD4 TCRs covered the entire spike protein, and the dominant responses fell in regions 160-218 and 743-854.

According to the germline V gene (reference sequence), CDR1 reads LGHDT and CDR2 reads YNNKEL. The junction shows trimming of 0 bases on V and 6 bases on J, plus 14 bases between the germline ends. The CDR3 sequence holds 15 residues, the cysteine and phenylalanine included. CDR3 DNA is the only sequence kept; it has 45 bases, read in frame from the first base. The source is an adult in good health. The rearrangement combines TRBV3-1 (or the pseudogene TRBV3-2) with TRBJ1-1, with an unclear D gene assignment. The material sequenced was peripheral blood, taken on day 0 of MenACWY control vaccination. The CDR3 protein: CASSQDLGDLAEAFF. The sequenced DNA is TGTGCCAGCAGCCAAGACTTAGGAGACCTGGCTGAAGCTTTCTTT.